This T cell receptor (beta chain) derives from a study of long-term antiretroviral therapy in people with HIV. Overall study results and limits: Transplant-donor-level diversity was not reached after ART, though diversity increased. The range of CDR3 lengths in HIV repertoires proved narrower than that found in controls.

Survey level was the resolution at which the v3.0 immunoSEQ assay ran. Assay: immunoSEQ multiplex PCR; the TCRdb copy retains only in-frame clones and omits some. The table shows approximately 28,000 clones, with 70% to 85% occurring only once. The ends were cut back, 0 bases at V and 4 bases at J, with 18 bases in the middle. CDR1 is LGHNA, CDR2 YSLEER, per germline. The CDR3 sequence is 17 residues long. The samples, holding 1-10 million cryopreserved PBMC, were thawed before DNA extraction was carried out. Turning to this clone: The antigen is unknown.

Specimen: unsorted PBMCs, collected 0.8 years before starting antiretroviral therapy. This clonotype was sampled from a man aged 18 to 29 with HIV. The V call is TRBV4-3, the J call TRBJ1-1, with D maybe TRBD1 (5 bases). CDR3 protein: CASSQDPGWDLVTEAFF. In DNA, the CDR3 is TGCGCCAGCAGCCAAGACCCAGGGTGGGACTTGGTCACTGAAGCTTTCTTT.